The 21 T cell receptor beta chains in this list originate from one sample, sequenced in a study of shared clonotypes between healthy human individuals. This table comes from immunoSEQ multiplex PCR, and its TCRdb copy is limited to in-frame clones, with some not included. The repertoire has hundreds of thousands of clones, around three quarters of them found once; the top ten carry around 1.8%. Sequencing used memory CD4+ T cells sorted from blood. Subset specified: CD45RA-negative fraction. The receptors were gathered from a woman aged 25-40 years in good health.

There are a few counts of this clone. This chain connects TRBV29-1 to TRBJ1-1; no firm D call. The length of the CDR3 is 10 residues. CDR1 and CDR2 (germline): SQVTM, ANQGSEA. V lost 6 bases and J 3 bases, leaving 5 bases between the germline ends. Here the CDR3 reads CSVFYTEAFF. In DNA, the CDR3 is TGCAGCGTCTTCTACACTGAAGCTTTCTTT.

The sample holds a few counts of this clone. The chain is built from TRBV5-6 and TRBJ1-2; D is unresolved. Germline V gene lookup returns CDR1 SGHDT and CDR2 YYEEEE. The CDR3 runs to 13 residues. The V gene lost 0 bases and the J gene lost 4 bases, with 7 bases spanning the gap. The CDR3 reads CASSLGGTYGYTF. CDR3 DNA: TGTGCCAGCAGCTTGGGGGGTACCTATGGCTACACCTTC.

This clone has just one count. The CDR3 sequence: CASSYTHDSNQPQHF. In DNA, the CDR3 is TGTGCCAGCAGTTACACGCACGATAGCAATCAGCCCCAGCATTTT. This chain connects TRBV6-5 to TRBJ1-5; no firm D call. This CDR3 is built from 15 residues. V was pared by 2 bases and J by 0 bases, with 8 bases between. Germline V gene lookup returns CDR1 MNHEY and CDR2 SVGAGI.

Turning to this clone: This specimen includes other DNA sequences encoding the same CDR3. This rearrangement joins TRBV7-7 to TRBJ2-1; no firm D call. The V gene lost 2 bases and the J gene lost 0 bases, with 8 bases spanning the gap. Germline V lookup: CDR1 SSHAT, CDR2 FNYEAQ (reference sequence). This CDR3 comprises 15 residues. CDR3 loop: CASSLTGSSYNEQFF. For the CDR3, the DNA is TGTGCCAGCAGCTTAACGGGTAGCTCCTACAATGAGCAGTTCTTC.

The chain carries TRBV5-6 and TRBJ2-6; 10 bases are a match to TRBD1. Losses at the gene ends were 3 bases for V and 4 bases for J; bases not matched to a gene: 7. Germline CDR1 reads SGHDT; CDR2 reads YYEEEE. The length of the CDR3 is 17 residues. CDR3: CASSYGTGAYGANVLTF. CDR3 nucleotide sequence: TGTGCCAGCAGCTACGGGACAGGGGCTTACGGGGCCAACGTCCTGACTTTC. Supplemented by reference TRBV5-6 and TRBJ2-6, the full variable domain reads DAGVTQSPTHLIKTRGQQVTLRCSPKSGHDTVSWYQQALGQGPQFIFQYYEEEERQRGNFPDRFSGHQFPNYSSELNVNALLLGDSALYLCASSYGTGAYGANVLTFGAGSRLTVL.

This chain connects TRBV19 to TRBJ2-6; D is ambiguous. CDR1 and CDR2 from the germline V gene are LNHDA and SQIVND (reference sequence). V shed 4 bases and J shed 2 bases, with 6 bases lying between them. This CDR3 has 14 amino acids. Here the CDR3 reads CASSKRAGANVLTF. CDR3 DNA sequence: TGTGCCAGTAGTAAAAGGGCTGGGGCCAACGTCCTGACTTTC. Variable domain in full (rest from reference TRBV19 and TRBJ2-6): DGGITQSPKYLFRKEGQNVTLSCEQNLNHDAMYWYRQDPGQGLRLIYYSQIVNDFQKGDIAEGYSVSREKKESFPLTVTSAQKNPTAFYLCASSKRAGANVLTFGAGSRLTVL.

This CDR3 reads CASSFMGEPYEQYF. In DNA form, the CDR3 reads TGTGCCAGCAGTTTTATGGGGGAACCCTACGAGCAGTACTTC. The chain uses TRBV27 and TRBJ2-7; D may be TRBD1 or TRBD2 (5 bases each). Germline-derived CDR1 and CDR2 are MNHEY and SMNVEV (reference sequence). Trimming took off 3 bases at V and 2 bases at J, with 11 bases between the two ends. CDR3 length equals 14 residues.

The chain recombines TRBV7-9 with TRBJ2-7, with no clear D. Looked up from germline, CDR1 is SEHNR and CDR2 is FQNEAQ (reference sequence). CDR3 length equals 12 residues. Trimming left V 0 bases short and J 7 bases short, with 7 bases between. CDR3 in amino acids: CASSLAEQEQYF. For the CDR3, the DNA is TGTGCCAGCAGCTTAGCCGAGCAGGAGCAGTACTTC.

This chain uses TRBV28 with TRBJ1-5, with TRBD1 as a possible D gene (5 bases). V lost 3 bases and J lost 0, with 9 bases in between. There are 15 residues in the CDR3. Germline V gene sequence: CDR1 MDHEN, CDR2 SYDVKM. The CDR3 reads CASSFDSYSNQPQHF. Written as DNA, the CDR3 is TGTGCCAGCAGTTTTGACAGTTATAGCAATCAGCCCCAGCATTTT.

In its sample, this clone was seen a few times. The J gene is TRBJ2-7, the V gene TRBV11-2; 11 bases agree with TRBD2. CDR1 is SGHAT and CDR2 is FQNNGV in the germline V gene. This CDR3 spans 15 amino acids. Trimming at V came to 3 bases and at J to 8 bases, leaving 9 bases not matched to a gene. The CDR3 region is CASSLQIAGGRQQYF. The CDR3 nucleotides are TGTGCCAGCAGCTTGCAAATAGCGGGAGGGCGGCAGCAGTACTTC.

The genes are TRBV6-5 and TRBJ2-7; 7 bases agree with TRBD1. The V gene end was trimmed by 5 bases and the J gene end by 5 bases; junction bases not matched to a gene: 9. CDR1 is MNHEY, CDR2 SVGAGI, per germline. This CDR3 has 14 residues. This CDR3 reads CASSPVGGWNEQYF. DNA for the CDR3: TGTGCCAGCAGTCCCGTAGGGGGCTGGAACGAGCAGTACTTC.

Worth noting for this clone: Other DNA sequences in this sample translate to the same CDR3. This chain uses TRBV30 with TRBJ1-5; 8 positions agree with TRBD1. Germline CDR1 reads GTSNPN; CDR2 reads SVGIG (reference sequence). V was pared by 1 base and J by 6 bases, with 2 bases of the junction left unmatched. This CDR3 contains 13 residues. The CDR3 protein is CAWSGTGRQPQHF. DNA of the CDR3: TGTGCCTGGAGTGGGACAGGGCGTCAGCCCCAGCATTTT.

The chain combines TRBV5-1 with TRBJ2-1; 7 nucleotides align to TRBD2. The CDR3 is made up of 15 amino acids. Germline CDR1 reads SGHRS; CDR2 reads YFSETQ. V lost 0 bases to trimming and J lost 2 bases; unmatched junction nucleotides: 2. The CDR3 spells CASSLVAGPYNEQFF. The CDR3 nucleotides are TGCGCCAGCAGCTTGGTAGCGGGTCCCTACAATGAGCAGTTCTTC.

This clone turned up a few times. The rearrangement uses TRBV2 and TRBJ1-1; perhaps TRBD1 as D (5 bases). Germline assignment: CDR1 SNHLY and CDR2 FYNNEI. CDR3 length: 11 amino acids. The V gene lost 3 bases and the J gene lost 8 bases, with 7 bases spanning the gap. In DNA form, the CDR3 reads TGTGCCAGCAGTGAGGGGCGAGAAGCTTTCTTT. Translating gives CASSEGREAFF. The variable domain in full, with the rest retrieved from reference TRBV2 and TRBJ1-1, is EPEVTQTPSHQVTQMGQEVILRCVPISNHLYFYWYRQILGQKVEFLVSFYNNEISEKSEIFDDQFSVERPDGSNFTLKIRSTKLEDSAMYFCASSEGREAFFGQGTRLTVV.

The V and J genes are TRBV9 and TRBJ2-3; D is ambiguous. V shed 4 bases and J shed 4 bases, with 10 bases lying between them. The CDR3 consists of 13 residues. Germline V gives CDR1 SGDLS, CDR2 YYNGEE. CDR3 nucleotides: TGTGCCAGCAGCAATAATGGGCCAGATACGCAGTATTTT. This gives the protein CASSNNGPDTQYF.

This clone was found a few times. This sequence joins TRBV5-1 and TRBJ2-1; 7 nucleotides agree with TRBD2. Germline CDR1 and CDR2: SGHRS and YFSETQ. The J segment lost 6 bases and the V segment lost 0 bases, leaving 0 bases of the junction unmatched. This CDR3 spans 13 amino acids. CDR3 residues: CASSLGLANEQFF. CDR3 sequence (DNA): TGCGCCAGCAGCTTGGGACTAGCCAATGAGCAGTTCTTC.

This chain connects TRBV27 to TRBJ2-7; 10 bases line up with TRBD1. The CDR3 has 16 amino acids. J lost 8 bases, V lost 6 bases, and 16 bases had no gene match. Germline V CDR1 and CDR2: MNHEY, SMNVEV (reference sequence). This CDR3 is CASRQRATGGWSQQYF. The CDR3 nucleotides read TGTGCCAGCAGGCAGCGAGCGACAGGGGGCTGGTCGCAGCAGTACTTC.

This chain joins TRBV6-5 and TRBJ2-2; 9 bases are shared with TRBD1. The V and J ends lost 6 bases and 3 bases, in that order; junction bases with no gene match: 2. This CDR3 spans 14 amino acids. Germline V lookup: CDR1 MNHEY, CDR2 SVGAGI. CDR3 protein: CASRQGADTGELFF. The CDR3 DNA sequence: TGTGCCAGCAGACAGGGGGCCGACACCGGGGAGCTGTTTTTT.

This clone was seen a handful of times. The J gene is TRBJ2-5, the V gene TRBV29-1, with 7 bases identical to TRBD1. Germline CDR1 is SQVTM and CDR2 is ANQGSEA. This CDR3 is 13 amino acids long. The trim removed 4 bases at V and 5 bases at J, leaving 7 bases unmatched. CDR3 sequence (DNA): TGCAGCGTTGGTAGGGGACAGTTGGAGACCCAGTACTTC. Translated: CSVGRGQLETQYF.

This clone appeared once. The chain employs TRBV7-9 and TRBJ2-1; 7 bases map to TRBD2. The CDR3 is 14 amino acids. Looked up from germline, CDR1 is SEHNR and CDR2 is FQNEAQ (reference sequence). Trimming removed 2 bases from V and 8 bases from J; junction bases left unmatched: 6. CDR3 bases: TGTGCCAGCAGCTTACTGAGGGAGGGTTATGAGCAGTTCTTC. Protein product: CASSLLREGYEQFF.

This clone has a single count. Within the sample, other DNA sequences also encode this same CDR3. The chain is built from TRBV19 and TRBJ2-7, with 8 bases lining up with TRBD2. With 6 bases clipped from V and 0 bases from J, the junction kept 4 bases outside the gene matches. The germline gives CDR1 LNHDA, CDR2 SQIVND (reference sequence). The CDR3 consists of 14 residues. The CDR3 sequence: CASSPSGSSYEQYF. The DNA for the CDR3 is TGTGCCAGTAGCCCGAGCGGGAGCTCCTACGAGCAGTACTTC.